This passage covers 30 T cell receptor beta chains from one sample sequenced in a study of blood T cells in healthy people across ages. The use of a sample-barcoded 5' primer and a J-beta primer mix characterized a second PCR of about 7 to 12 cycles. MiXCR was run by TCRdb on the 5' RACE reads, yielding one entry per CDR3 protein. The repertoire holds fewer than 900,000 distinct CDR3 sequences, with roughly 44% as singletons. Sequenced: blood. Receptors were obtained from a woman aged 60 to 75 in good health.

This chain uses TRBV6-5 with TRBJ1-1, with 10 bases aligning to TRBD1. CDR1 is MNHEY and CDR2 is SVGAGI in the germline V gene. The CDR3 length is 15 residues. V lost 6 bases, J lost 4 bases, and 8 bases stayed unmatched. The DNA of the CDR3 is TGTGCCAGCAGATCCGGGACAGGGGAGTGCACTGAAGCTTTCTTT. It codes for CASRSGTGECTEAFF.

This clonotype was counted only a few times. The CDR3, as DNA: TGTGCCAGCAGTTTACTAGCGGGGGAATACAATGAGCAGTTCTTC. This codes for CASSLLAGEYNEQFF. The chain joins TRBV6-4 to TRBJ2-1, with 11 bases fitting TRBD2. Germline V gene lookup returns CDR1 MRHNA and CDR2 SNTAGT. Trimming took 5 bases from V and 4 from J; bases not matched to a gene: 4. This CDR3 is 15 amino acids long.

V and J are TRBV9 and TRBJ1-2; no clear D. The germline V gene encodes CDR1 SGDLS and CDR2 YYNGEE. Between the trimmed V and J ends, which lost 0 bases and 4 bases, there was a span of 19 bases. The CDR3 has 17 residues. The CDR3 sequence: CASSVGYTTLDIYGYTF. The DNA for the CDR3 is TGTGCCAGCAGCGTAGGATACACGACCTTAGACATCTATGGCTACACCTTC.

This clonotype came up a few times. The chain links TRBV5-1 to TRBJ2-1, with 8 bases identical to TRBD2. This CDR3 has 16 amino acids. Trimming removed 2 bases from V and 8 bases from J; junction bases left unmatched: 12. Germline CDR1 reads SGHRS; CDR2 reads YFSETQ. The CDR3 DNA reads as TGCGCCAGCAGCTTAGCACCGAGCGGGAGTAGGGATGAGCAGTTCTTC. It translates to CASSLAPSGSRDEQFF.

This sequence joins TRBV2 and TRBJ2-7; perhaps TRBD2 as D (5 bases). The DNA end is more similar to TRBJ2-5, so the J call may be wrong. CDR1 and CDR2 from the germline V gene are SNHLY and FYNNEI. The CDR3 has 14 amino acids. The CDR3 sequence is CASIMSTRRETQYF. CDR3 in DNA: TGTGCCAGCATAATGTCCACCAGGAGGGAGACCCAGTACTTC.

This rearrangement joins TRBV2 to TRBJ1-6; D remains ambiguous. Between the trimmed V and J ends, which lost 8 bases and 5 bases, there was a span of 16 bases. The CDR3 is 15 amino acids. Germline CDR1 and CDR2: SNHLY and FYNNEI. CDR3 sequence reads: CASLVTGLNNSPLHF. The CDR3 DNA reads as TGTGCCAGCCTGGTCACCGGGCTAAATAATTCACCCCTCCACTTT.

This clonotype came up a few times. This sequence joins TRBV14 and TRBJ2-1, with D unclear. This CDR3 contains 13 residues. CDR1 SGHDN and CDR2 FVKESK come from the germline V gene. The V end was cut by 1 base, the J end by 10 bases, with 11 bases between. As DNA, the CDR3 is TGTGCCAGCAGCCAAGGGAGCGTAGACGAGCAGTTCTTC. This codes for CASSQGSVDEQFF.

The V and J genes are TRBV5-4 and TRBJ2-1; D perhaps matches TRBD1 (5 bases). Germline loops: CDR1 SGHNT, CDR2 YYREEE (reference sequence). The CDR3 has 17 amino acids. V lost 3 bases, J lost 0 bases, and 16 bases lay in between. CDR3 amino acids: CASSSALQASSYNEQFF. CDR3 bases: TGTGCCAGCAGCTCGGCTCTACAGGCGAGCTCCTACAATGAGCAGTTCTTC.

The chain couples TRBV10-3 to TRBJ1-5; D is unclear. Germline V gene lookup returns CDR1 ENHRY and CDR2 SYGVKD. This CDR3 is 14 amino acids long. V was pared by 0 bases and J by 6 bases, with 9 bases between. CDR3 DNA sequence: TGTGCCATCAGTGAGTCAGTAGACGGTCAGCCCCAGCATTTT. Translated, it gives CAISESVDGQPQHF.

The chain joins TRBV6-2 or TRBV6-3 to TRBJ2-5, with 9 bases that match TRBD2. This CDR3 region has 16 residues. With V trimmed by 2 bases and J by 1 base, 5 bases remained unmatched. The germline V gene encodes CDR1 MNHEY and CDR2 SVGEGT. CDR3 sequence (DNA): TGTGCCAGCAGTTACAGGTTTAGCGGGAGCCAAGAGACCCAGTACTTC. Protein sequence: CASSYRFSGSQETQYF.

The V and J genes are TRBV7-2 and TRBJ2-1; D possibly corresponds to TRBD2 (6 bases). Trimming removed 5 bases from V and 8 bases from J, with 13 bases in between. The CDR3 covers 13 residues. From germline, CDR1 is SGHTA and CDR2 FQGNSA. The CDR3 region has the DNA TGTGCCAGCAGCGCGAACGGAGGGGATGAGCAGTTCTTC. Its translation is CASSANGGDEQFF.

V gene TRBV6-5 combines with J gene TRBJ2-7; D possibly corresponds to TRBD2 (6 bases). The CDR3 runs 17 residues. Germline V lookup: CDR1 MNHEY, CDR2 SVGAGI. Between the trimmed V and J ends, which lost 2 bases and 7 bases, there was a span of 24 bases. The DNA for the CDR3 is TGTGCCAGCAGTTACCGCACCGGGACTTACGCCCTAACTGAGCAGTACTTC. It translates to CASSYRTGTYALTEQYF.

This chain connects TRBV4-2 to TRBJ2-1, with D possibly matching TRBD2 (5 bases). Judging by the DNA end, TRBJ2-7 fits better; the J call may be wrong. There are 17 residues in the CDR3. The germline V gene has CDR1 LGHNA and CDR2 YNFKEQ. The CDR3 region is CASSQERTLITYNEQYF. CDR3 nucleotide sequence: TGTGCCAGCAGCCAAGAACGGACTCTTATTACCTACAATGAGCAGTACTTC.

Here the CDR3 reads CASRRLAGMGTGELFF. In DNA form, the CDR3 reads TGTGCCAGCAGAAGACTAGCGGGGATGGGTACCGGGGAGCTGTTTTTT. The rearrangement joins TRBV6-2 or TRBV6-3 to TRBJ2-2, with 11 bases fitting TRBD2. This CDR3 spans 16 amino acids. Unmatched junction bases numbered 8, after V lost 6 bases and J lost 5 bases. CDR1 and CDR2 from the germline V gene are MNHEY and SVGEGT.

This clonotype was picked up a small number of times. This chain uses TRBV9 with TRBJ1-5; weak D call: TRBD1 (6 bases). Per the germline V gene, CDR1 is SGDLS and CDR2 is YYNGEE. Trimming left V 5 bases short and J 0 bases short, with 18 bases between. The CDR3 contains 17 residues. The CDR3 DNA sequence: TGTGCCAGCAGTCCTCCCGGGACAAATAATAGCAATCAGCCCCAGCATTTT. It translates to CASSPPGTNNSNQPQHF. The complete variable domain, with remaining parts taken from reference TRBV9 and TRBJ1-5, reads DSGVTQTPKHLITATGQRVTLRCSPRSGDLSVYWYQQSLDQGLQFLIQYYNGEERAKGNILERFSAQQFPDLHSELNLSSLELGDSALYFCASSPPGTNNSNQPQHFGDGTRLSIL.

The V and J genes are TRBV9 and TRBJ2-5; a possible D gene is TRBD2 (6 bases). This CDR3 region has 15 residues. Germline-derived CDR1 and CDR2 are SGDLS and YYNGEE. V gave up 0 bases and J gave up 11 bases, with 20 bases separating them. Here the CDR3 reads CASSVGVTSINEQYF. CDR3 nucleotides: TGTGCCAGCAGCGTAGGGGTTACTAGCATTAATGAGCAGTACTTC.

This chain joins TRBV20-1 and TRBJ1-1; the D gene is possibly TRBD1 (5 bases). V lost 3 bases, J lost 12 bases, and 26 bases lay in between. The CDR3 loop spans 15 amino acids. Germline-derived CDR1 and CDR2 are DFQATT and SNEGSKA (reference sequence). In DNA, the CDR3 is TGCAGTGCTAGTTCCAAGGGGCCCTTCTTCCCAAAGACTTTCTTT. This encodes CSASSKGPFFPKTFF.

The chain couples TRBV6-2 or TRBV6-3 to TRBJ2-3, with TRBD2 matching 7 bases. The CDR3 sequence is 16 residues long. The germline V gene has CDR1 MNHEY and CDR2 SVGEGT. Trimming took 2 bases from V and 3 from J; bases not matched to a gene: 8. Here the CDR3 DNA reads TGTGCCAGCAGTTACAACCAGCGGGATTGGACAGATACGCAGTATTTT. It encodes CASSYNQRDWTDTQYF.

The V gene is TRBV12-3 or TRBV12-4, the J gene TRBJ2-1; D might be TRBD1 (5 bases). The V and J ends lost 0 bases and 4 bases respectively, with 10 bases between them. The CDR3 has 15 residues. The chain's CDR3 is CASSLAGLGYNEQFF. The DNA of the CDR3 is TGTGCCAGCAGTTTAGCGGGGCTCGGGTACAATGAGCAGTTCTTC.

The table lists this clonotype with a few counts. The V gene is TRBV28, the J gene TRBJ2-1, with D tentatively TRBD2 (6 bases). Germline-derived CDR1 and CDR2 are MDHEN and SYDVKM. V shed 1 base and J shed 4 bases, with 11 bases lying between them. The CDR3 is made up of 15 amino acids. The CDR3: CASSLFSGRYNEQFF. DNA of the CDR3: TGTGCCAGCAGTTTATTCTCGGGGAGGTACAATGAGCAGTTCTTC.

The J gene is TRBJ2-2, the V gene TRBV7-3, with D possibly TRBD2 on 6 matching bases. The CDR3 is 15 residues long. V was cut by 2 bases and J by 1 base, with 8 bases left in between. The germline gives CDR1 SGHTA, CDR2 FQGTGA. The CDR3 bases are TGTGCCAGCAGCTTAGCTAGCGAGAACACCGGGGAGCTGTTTTTT. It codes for CASSLASENTGELFF.

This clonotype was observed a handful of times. The CDR3 DNA sequence: TGTGCCTCGCAATCAGGTGGCTACACCTTC. This codes for CASQSGGYTF. The rearrangement joins TRBV30 to TRBJ1-2; D is unclear. V shed 7 bases and J shed 7 bases, with 10 bases lying between them. This CDR3 region has 10 residues. Germline-derived CDR1 and CDR2 are GTSNPN and SVGIG (reference sequence).

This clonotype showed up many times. The CDR3 sequence: CSVDSSGTSTDTQYF. The CDR3 DNA reads as TGCAGCGTAGACTCTAGCGGGACGTCCACAGATACGCAGTATTTT. The rearrangement links TRBV29-1 to TRBJ2-3; 9 bases line up with TRBD2. V lost 6 bases to trimming and J lost 2 bases; unmatched junction nucleotides: 9. This CDR3 is built from 15 residues. In germline, CDR1 is SQVTM, CDR2 ANQGSEA.

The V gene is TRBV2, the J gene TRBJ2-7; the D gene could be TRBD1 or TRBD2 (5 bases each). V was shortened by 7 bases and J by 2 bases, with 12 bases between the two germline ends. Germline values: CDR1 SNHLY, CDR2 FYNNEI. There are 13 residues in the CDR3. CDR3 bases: TGTGCCAGCATGACGGGACCGCCCTACGAGCAGTACTTC. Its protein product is CASMTGPPYEQYF.

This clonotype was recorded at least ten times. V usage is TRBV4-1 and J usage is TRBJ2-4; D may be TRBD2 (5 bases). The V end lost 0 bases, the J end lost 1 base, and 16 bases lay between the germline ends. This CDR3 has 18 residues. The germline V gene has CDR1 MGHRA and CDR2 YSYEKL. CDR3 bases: TGCGCCAGCAGCCAAGATGTAGAGGGTTGGGCGGCCAAAAACATTCAGTACTTC. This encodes CASSQDVEGWAAKNIQYF.

The CDR3 bases are TGTGCCAGCAGCCAAGATTTGGGCAGGGGGCTCCCTGGGGCCAACGTCCTGACTTTC. Its protein is CASSQDLGRGLPGANVLTF. The gene calls are TRBV14 and TRBJ2-6; 8 bases match TRBD1. The CDR3 is made up of 19 amino acids. J was trimmed by 2 bases and V by 0 bases; bases with no gene match: 9. Per the germline V gene, CDR1 is SGHDN and CDR2 is FVKESK.

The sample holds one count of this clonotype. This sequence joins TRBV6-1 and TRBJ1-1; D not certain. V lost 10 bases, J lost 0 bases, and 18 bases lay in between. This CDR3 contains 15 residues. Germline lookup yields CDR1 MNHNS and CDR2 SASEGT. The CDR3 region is CATRQAGVLNTEAFF. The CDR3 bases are TGTGCCACCAGGCAGGCAGGAGTTTTGAACACTGAAGCTTTCTTT.

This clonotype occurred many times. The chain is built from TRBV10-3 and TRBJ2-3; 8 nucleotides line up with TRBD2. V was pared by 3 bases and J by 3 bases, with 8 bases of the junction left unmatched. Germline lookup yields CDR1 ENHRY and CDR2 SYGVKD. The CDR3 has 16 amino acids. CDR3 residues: CAISDLLAEGTDTQYF. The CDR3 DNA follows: TGTGCCATCAGTGATCTACTAGCGGAGGGGACAGATACGCAGTATTTT.

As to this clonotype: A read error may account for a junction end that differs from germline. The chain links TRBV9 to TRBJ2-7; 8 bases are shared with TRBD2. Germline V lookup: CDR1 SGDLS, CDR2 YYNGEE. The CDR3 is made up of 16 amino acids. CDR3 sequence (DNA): TGTTCCAGCAGCGCCACGGGACGAGCGGGGGAATACGAGCAGTACTTC. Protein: CSSSATGRAGEYEQYF.

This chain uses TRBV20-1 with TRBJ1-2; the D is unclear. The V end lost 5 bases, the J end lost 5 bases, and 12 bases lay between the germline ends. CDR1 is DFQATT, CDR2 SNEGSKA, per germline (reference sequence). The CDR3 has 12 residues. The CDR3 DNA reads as TGCAGTGCTTATGACGGGCAGTATGGCTACACCTTC. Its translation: CSAYDGQYGYTF.